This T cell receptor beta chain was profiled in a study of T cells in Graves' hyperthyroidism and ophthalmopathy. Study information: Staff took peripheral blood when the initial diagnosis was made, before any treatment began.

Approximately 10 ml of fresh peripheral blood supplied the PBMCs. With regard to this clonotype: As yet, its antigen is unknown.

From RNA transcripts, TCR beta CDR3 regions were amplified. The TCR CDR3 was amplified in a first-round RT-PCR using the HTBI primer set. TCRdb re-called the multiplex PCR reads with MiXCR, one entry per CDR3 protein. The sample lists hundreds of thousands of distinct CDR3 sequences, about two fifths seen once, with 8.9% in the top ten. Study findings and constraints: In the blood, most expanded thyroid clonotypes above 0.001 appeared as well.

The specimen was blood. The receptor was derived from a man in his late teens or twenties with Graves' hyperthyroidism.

The CDR3 sequence is CSAGTGEVGYTF. Written as DNA, the CDR3 is TGCAGCGCCGGGACAGGGGAGGTCGGCTACACCTTC. The genes are TRBV29-1 and TRBJ1-2, with 10 nucleotides matching TRBD1. Germline V gene lookup returns CDR1 SQVTM and CDR2 ANQGSEA. V shed 7 bases and J 8 bases; nucleotides not matched to a gene: 7. This CDR3 spans 12 amino acids.